This T cell receptor (beta chain) is drawn from a study of control samples from healthy donors and cancer patients. Assay used: immunoSEQ multiplex PCR; TCRdb lists only in-frame clones, some missing. The table shows 150,000 to 200,000 clones, with almost 90% occurring only once. CDR1 is ENHRY, CDR2 SYGVKD, per germline. The CDR3 is 14 amino acids. V shed 11 bases and J 9 bases; nucleotides not matched to a gene: 10. This receptor was identified in a woman aged 50 to 60 in good health. Source material: blood. This chain links TRBV10-3 with TRBJ2-1; 13 bases are a match to TRBD2. The CDR3 nucleotides read TGTGCCGTACGGACTAGCGGGGGTAGCGGTGAGCAGTTCTTC. Amino acids: CAVRTSGGSGEQFF.